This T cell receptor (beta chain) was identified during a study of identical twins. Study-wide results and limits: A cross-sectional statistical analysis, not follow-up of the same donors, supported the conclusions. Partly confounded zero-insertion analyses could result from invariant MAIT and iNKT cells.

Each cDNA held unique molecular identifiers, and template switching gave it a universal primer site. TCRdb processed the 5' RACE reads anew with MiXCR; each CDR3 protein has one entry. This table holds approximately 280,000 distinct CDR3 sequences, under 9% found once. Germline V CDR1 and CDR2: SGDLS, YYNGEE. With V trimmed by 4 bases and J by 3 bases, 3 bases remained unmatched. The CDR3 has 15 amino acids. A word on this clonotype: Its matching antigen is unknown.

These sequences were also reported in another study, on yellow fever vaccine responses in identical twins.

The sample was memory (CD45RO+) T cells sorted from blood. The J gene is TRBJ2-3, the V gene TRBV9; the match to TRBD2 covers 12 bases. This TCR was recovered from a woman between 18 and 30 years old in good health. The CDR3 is CASSTTSGRTDTQYF. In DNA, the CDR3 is TGTGCCAGCAGCACGACTAGCGGGAGAACAGATACGCAGTATTTT.